These 25 T cell receptor beta chains were sequenced from one sample in a study of blood T cell repertoires in COVID-19. TCRdb's table, derived via immunoSEQ multiplex PCR, lists solely in-frame clones and lacks some. The sample consists of around 210,000 clones, around 80% of them appearing once. Input material: peripheral blood. The receptors were gathered from a human donor in a cohort sampled during active COVID-19.

This clone was seen just once. This chain connects TRBV25-1 to TRBJ2-1, with TRBD2 matching 7 bases. V shed 7 bases, J shed 9 bases, and the junction held 6 bases outside the gene matches. The CDR3 covers 12 residues. Germline lookup yields CDR1 MGHDK and CDR2 SYGVNS. In DNA, the CDR3 is TGTGCCAGCAACGGACTAGTGAGTGAGCAGTTCTTC. Translated: CASNGLVSEQFF.

The gene calls are TRBV7-8 and TRBJ1-4, with 9 bases identical to TRBD1. The V segment lost 5 bases and the J segment 8 bases; nucleotides outside the gene matches: 15. The germline V gene encodes CDR1 SGHVS and CDR2 FQNEAQ. The CDR3 covers 17 residues. CDR3 nucleotides: TGTGCCAGCAGCCTCCGGGACAGGGTAGGGCTTGGGGAAAAACTGTTTTTT. This translates into CASSLRDRVGLGEKLFF.

The chain carries TRBV5-1 and TRBJ2-1, with 7 bases lining up with TRBD2. CDR1 and CDR2 from the germline V gene are SGHRS and YFSETQ. The CDR3 consists of 16 residues. The junction had 9 bases not matched to a gene; V was cut back by 2 bases and J by 4 bases. CDR3 loop: CASSLGTGGGYNEQFF. For the CDR3, the DNA is TGCGCCAGCAGCTTAGGTACGGGAGGAGGATACAATGAGCAGTTCTTC.

V gene TRBV30 combines with J gene TRBJ2-1; 7 bases fit TRBD1. The junction had 3 bases not matched to a gene; V was cut back by 4 bases and J by 3 bases. This CDR3 region has 13 residues. CDR1 and CDR2 (germline): GTSNPN, SVGIG (reference sequence). The CDR3 nucleotides read TGTGCCTGGATCAGGGGGAACTACAATGAGCAGTTCTTC. Its translation is CAWIRGNYNEQFF.

The chain joins TRBV28 to TRBJ2-7; maybe TRBD1 (6 bases). Trimming left V 3 bases short and J 1 base short, with 13 bases between. CDR3 length: 15 residues. CDR1 and CDR2 from the germline V gene are MDHEN and SYDVKM. The CDR3, as DNA: TGTGCCAGCAGTTTGGGGACAAGGGTTTCCTACGAGCAGTACTTC. This encodes CASSLGTRVSYEQYF.

This clone has a count of ten or more. The chain is built from TRBV28 and TRBJ1-6; D not certain. V lost 5 bases to trimming and J lost 0 bases, with 11 bases between them. Germline V CDR1 and CDR2: MDHEN, SYDVKM. The length of the CDR3 is 16 residues. The chain's CDR3 is CASSPQGSSYNSPLHF. For the CDR3, the DNA is TGTGCCAGCAGTCCCCAAGGGAGCTCCTATAATTCACCCCTCCACTTT. Filled out from reference TRBV28 and TRBJ1-6, the complete variable domain reads DVKVTQSSRYLVKRTGEKVFLECVQDMDHENMFWYRQDPGLGLRLIYFSYDVKMKEKGDIPEGYSVSREKKERFSLILESASTNQTSMYLCASSPQGSSYNSPLHFGNGTRLTVT.

The CDR3 nucleotides are TGCAGTGCTAGTTGGAGGGGATCTGACTATGGCTACACCTTC. This sequence encodes CSASWRGSDYGYTF. The V call is TRBV20-1, the J call TRBJ1-2; a weak D match, TRBD1 (5 bases). The V end lost 3 bases, the J end lost 3 bases, and 14 bases lay between the germline ends. CDR1 DFQATT and CDR2 SNEGSKA come from the germline V gene (reference sequence). The CDR3 extends over 14 amino acids.

This sequence joins TRBV27 and TRBJ1-4, with 7 bases matching TRBD1. Germline CDR1 is MNHEY and CDR2 is SMNVEV (reference sequence). Unmatched junction bases numbered 9, after V lost 4 bases and J lost 7 bases. CDR3 size: 15 residues. Here the CDR3 DNA reads TGTGCCAGCAGTTCGACAGGGTTAAGAAGTGAAAAACTGTTTTTT. Translation gives CASSSTGLRSEKLFF.

This chain joins TRBV11-1 and TRBJ2-2, with unresolved D. This CDR3 has 13 amino acids. In germline, CDR1 is SGHAT, CDR2 FQDESV (reference sequence). The V and J ends lost 5 bases and 3 bases respectively, with 7 bases between them. The CDR3, as DNA: TGTGCCAGCAGCCTTCAGGACACCGGGGAGCTGTTTTTT. It translates to CASSLQDTGELFF.

This chain joins TRBV21-1 and TRBJ1-5; TRBD1, the table's D call, was not compared with the DNA. TRBV21-1 is an annotated pseudogene. The CDR3 spans 15 residues. The CDR3: CASRPRGASNQPQHF. The CDR3 nucleotides read TGTGCCAGCAGACCTCGTGGGGCGAGCAATCAGCCCCAGCATTTT.

V usage is TRBV13 and J usage is TRBJ2-5, with 10 bases identical to TRBD2. The CDR3 is 15 residues long. The germline gives CDR1 PRHDT, CDR2 FYEKMQ (reference sequence). V lost 10 bases and J lost 2; bases outside the gene matches: 10. The chain's CDR3 is CATTRGLAAQETQYF. The CDR3 coding sequence is TGTGCCACTACGAGAGGACTAGCGGCACAAGAGACCCAGTACTTC.

This chain links TRBV19 with TRBJ2-2; D perhaps matches TRBD1 (6 bases). The V and J ends lost 7 bases and 6 bases respectively, with 9 bases between them. The V gene's germline CDR1 is LNHDA and CDR2 SQIVND (reference sequence). The CDR3 runs to 12 residues. CDR3 DNA: TGTGCCAGTACCAAGGGGGCCGGGGAGCTGTTTTTT. This translates into CASTKGAGELFF.

V and J are TRBV28 and TRBJ1-1; D remains unclear. V was clipped by 6 bases and J by 4 bases, with 15 bases between them. Germline V gene lookup returns CDR1 MDHEN and CDR2 SYDVKM. The CDR3 runs 14 residues. In nucleotides, the CDR3 is TGTGCCAGCAGCCCCCGCCTCGGGGTCACTGAAGCTTTCTTT. As protein: CASSPRLGVTEAFF.

The CDR3 loop is CASSFKGQGNTGELFF. The CDR3 coding sequence is TGCGCCAGCAGCTTTAAGGGACAGGGTAACACCGGGGAGCTGTTTTTT. V and J are TRBV5-1 and TRBJ2-2; 9 bases map to TRBD1. The CDR3 extends over 16 amino acids. Germline CDR1 is SGHRS and CDR2 is YFSETQ. V trimming: 2 bases; J trimming: 2 bases; junction bases outside the gene matches: 4.

The V call is TRBV7-2, the J call TRBJ2-5; D uncertain. Germline CDR1 reads SGHTA; CDR2 reads FQGNSA. Trimming stripped 1 base from V and 5 bases from J, with 8 bases between. The CDR3 consists of 13 residues. This CDR3 is CASSLVQRETQYF. Written as DNA, the CDR3 is TGTGCCAGCAGCTTAGTTCAGAGGGAGACCCAGTACTTC.

The chain carries TRBV15 and TRBJ1-3; TRBD1 might be the D (6 bases). This CDR3 spans 13 amino acids. Trimming removed 5 bases at V and 11 bases at J, with 16 bases between. Germline V gene sequence: CDR1 LNHNV, CDR2 YYDKDF (reference sequence). CDR3 amino acids: CATSGSTGRAIYF. For the CDR3, the DNA is TGTGCCACCAGCGGATCGACAGGAAGAGCCATATATTTT. The full variable domain, its missing parts supplied by reference TRBV15 and TRBJ1-3, is DAMVIQNPRYQVTQFGKPVTLSCSQTLNHNVMYWYQQKSSQAPKLLFHYYDKDFNNEADTPDNFQSRRPNTSFCFLDIRSPGLGDTAMYLCATSGSTGRAIYFGEGSWLTVV.

The V and J genes are TRBV9 and TRBJ2-3, with 8 bases that match TRBD1. V was pared by 6 bases and J by 3 bases, with 15 bases of the junction left unmatched. The CDR3 runs to 17 residues. Germline V gene data show CDR1 as SGDLS and CDR2 as YYNGEE. The CDR3 sequence is CASKGVFDRGKTDTQYF. In DNA form, the CDR3 reads TGTGCCAGCAAGGGGGTTTTCGACAGGGGAAAGACAGATACGCAGTATTTT. Full variable domain (missing parts from reference TRBV9 and TRBJ2-3): DSGVTQTPKHLITATGQRVTLRCSPRSGDLSVYWYQQSLDQGLQFLIQYYNGEERAKGNILERFSAQQFPDLHSELNLSSLELGDSALYFCASKGVFDRGKTDTQYFGPGTRLTVL.

This clone showed up many times. The chain combines TRBV28 with TRBJ2-7; TRBD1 matches at 9 bases. The junction had 18 bases not matched to a gene; V was cut back by 6 bases and J by 3 bases. The CDR3 spans 18 residues. The germline gives CDR1 MDHEN, CDR2 SYDVKM. In DNA form, the CDR3 reads TGTGCCAGCAGGCCACAGGGGGCCAGCCCACGCGCGGGCTACGAGCAGTACTTC. It encodes CASRPQGASPRAGYEQYF.

The CDR3 sequence: CASSPRLAETQYF. In DNA, the CDR3 is TGTGCCAGCTCACCACGCCTAGCTGAGACCCAGTACTTC. This chain uses TRBV18 with TRBJ2-5; a weak D match, TRBD2 (5 bases). The CDR3 runs 13 residues. Trimming took off 1 base at V and 5 bases at J, with 8 bases between the two ends. The V gene's germline CDR1 is KGHSH and CDR2 LQKENI.

The V call is TRBV12-3 or TRBV12-4, the J call TRBJ1-2; D gene unclear. Trimming cost V 0 bases and J 6 bases, with 8 bases left between them. The CDR3 consists of 13 residues. The CDR3 sequence is CASSLARRDGYTF. In DNA, the CDR3 is TGTGCCAGCAGTTTAGCCAGGAGGGATGGCTACACCTTC.

The chain links TRBV12-3 or TRBV12-4 to TRBJ1-2; a possible D gene is TRBD1 (6 bases). V dropped 5 bases and J dropped 7 bases, with 14 bases sitting between them. The CDR3 is 13 residues long. The CDR3 reads CASSKQGWGGYTF. CDR3 nucleotide sequence: TGTGCCAGCAGTAAACAGGGTTGGGGTGGCTACACCTTC.

This clone was recorded once. The V gene is TRBV6-1, the J gene TRBJ1-6; 8 bases are shared with TRBD1. V was pared by 2 bases and J by 6 bases, with 6 bases of the junction left unmatched. The length of the CDR3 is 16 residues. Germline CDR1 is MNHNS and CDR2 is SASEGT. This CDR3 is CASSETWTGPNSPLHF. The CDR3 DNA sequence: TGTGCCAGCAGTGAAACCTGGACAGGGCCTAATTCACCCCTCCACTTT.

The chain combines TRBV9 with TRBJ2-1; D is possibly TRBD2 (5 bases). The CDR3 is 15 residues long. Germline V gives CDR1 SGDLS, CDR2 YYNGEE. Trimming stripped 4 bases from V and 5 bases from J, with 16 bases between. CDR3 sequence (DNA): TGTGCCAGCAGCTCCTCGGGGAGTGGGGACAATGAGCAGTTCTTC. This encodes CASSSSGSGDNEQFF.

The chain carries TRBV4-1 and TRBJ1-5, with TRBD1 matching 8 bases. Losses at the gene ends were 4 bases for V and 5 bases for J; bases not matched to a gene: 7. There are 15 residues in the CDR3. Germline CDR1 and CDR2: MGHRA and YSYEKL. In DNA form, the CDR3 reads TGCGCCAGCAGCCGTAACGGACAGGGCGATCAGCCCCAGCATTTT. It translates to CASSRNGQGDQPQHF.

In regard to this clone: Other DNA sequences within the sample encode an identical CDR3. V gene TRBV18 combines with J gene TRBJ2-5; D possibly corresponds to TRBD1 (7 bases). Trimming cost V 6 bases and J 4 bases, with 15 bases left between them. The CDR3 is 14 residues long. Germline V lookup: CDR1 KGHSH, CDR2 LQKENI. The CDR3 coding sequence is TGTGCCAGCTCGCCGCCAGGGGGAGGAGAGACCCAGTACTTC. Translation gives CASSPPGGGETQYF.